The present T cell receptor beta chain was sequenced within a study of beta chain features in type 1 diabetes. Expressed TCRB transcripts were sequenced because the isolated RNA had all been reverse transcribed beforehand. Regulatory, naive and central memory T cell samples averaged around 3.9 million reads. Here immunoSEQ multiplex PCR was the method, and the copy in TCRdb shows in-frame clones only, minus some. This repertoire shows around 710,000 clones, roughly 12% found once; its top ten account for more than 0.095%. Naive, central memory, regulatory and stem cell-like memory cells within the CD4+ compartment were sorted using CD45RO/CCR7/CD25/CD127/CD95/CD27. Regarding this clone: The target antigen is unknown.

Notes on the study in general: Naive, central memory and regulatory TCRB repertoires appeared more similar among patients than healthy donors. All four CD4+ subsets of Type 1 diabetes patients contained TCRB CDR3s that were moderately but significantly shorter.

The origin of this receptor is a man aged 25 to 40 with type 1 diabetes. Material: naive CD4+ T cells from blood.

In DNA, the CDR3 is TGCAGCGCCATAAAGACAGGGAAGGTTACTGAAGCTTTCTTT. The encoded protein is CSAIKTGKVTEAFF. The chain recombines TRBV29-1 with TRBJ1-1; 7 bases are shared with TRBD1. With V trimmed by 7 bases and J by 5 bases, 13 bases remained unmatched. This CDR3 is 14 amino acids long. Germline assignment: CDR1 SQVTM and CDR2 ANQGSEA.